This TCR beta chain comes out of a study of blood T cell repertoires in COVID-19. Study-level information: PBMCs, B-cell-depleted T cells, or T cells were the source of the cDNA or gDNA that made up the material.

Original processing methods: Counts of nucleated cells, estimated from reference gene primer amplification, were obtained. Some clones are missing from TCRdb's copy, which holds only in-frame ones; the method was immunoSEQ multiplex PCR. V, J and clone size are taken as reported in that table, and D and trimming were inferred from the DNA itself. Here the sample spans approximately 150,000 clones, approximately 78% being singletons. Germline V CDR1 and CDR2: SNHLY, FYNNEI. This CDR3 is built from 13 residues. The V gene end was trimmed by 7 bases and the J gene end by 5 bases; junction bases not matched to a gene: 5.

The clonotype originates from a human donor in a cohort sampled during active COVID-19. The sequenced sample was peripheral blood. The chain combines TRBV2 with TRBJ2-3; 8 positions match TRBD2. CDR3 region: CASKTGGKDTQYF. The CDR3 DNA follows: TGTGCCAGCAAGACGGGGGGGAAAGATACGCAGTATTTT.